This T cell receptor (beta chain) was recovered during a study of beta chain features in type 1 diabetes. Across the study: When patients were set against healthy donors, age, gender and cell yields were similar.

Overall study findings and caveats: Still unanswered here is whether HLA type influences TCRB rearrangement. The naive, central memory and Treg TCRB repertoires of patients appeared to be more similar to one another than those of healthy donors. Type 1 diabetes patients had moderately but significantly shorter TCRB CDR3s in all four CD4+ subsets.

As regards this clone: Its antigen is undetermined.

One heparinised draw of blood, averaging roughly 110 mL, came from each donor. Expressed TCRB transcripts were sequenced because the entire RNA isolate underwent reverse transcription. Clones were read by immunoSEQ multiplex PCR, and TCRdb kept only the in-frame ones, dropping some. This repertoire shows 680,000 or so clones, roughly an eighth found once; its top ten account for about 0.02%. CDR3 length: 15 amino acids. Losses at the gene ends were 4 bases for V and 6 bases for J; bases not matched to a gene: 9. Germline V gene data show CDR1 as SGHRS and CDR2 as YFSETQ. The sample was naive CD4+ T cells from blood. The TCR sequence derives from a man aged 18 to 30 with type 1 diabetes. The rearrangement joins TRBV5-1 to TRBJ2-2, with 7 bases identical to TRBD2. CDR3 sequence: CASSPTGGYSGELFF. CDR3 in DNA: TGCGCCAGCAGCCCTACCGGGGGGTATTCCGGGGAGCTGTTTTTT.